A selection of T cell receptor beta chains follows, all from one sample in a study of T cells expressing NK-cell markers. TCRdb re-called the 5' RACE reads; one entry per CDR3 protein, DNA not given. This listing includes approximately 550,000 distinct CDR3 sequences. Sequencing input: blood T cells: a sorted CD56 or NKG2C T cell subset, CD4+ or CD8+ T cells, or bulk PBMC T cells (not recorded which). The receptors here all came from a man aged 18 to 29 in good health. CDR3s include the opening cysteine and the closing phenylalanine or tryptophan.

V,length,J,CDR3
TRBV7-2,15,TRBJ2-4,CASSLDTGRNNIQYF
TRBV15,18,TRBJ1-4,CATSRESPPQGGNEKLFF
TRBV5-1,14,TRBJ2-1,CASSPGGGGHEQFF
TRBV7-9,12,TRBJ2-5,CASRDIQETQYF
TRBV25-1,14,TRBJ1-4,CASSASRGDEKLFF
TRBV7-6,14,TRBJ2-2,CASSLVSGSGELFF
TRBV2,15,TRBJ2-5,CASSSASGSSETQYF
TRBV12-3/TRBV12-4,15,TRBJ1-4,CASSLGFGGYEKLFF
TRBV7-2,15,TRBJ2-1,CASSSGSLSYNEQFF
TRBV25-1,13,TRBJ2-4,CASAPQGVNIQYF
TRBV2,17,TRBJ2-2,CASSEVSGRTGTGELFF
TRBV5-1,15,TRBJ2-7,CASSWSGTTSYEQYF
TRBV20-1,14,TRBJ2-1,CSANLGAWYNEQFF
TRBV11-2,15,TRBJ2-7,CASSSYRGYSYEQYF
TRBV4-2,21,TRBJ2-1,CASSQHQPQGGGAGGYNEQFF
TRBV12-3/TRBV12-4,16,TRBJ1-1,CASSAVSRGVNTEAFF
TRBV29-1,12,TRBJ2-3,CSAVDSTDTQYF
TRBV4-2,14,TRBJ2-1,CASSQAQEGGEQFF
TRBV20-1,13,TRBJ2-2,CSAGGHRTGELFF
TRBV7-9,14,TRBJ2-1,CASSHHTSSGRQFF
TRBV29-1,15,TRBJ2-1,CSVEDRDFSYNEQFF
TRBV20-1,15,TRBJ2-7,CSADFPSGAPYEQYF
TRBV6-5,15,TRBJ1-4,CASSPSGQGSEKLFF
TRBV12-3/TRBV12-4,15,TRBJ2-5,CASSSGTGRSETQYF
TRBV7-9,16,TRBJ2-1,CASSSQTSGSGNEQFF
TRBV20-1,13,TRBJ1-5,CSATGGRRQPQHF
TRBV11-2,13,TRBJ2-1,CASSLGMGTASSF
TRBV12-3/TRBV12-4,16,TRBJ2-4,CASSFADRGVKNIQYF
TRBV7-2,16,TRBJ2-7,CASSLADGSPHYEQYF
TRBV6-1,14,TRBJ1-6,CASSFVGDNSPLHF
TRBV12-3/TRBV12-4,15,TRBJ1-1,CASSLVGGAGTEAFF
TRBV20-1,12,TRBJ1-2,CSAGTGLNGYTF
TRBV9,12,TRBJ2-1,CASSVVAGQQFF
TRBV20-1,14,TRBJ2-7,CSAPDFDSSYEQYF
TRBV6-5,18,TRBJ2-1,CASSYFQPGLGASNEQFF
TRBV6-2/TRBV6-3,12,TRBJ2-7,CASKDYASEQYF
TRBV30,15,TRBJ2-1,CAWSNRVGGYNEQFF